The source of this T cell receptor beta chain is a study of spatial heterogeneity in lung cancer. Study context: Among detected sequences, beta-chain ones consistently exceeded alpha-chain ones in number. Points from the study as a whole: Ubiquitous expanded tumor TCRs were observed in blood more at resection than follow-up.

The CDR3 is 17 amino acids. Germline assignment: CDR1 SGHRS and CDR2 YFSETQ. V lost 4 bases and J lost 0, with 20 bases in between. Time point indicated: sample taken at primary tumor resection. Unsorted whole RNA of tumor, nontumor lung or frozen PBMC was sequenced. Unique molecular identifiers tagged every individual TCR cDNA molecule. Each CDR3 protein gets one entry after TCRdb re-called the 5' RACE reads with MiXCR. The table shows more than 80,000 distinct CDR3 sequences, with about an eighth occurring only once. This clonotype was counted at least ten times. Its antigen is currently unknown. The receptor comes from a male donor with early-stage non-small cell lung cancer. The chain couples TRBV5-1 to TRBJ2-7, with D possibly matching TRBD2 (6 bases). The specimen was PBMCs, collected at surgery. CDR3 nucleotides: TGCGCCAGCAGCCGCAGAACCGGGACTCCAAACTCCTACGAGCAGTACTTC. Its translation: CASSRRTGTPNSYEQYF.